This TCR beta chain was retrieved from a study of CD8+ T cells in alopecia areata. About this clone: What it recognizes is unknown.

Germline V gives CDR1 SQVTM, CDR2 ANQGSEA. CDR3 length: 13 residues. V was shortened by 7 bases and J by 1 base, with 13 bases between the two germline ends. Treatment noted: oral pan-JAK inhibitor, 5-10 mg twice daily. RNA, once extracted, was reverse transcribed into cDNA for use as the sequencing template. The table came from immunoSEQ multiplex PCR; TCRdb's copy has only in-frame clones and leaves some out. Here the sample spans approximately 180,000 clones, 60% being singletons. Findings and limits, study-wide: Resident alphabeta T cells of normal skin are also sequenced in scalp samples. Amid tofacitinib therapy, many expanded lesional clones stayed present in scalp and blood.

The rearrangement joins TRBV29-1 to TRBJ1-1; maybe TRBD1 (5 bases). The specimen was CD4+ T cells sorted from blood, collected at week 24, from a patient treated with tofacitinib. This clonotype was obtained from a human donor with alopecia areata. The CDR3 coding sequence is TGCAGCGCCCTGGGACTGCGGAACACTGAAGCTTTCTTT. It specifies CSALGLRNTEAFF. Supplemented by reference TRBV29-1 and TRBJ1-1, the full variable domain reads SAVISQKPSRDICQRGTSLTIQCQVDSQVTMMFWYRQQPGQSLTLIATANQGSEATYESGFVIDKFPISRPNLTFSTLTVSNMSPEDSSIYLCSALGLRNTEAFFGQGTRLTVV.